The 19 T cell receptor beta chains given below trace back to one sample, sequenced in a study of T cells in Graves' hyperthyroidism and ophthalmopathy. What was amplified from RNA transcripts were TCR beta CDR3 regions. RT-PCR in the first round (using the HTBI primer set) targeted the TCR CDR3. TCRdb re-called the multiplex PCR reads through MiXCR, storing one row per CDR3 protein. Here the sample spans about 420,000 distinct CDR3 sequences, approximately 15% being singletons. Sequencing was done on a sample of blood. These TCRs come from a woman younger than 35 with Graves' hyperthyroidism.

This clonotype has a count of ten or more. This CDR3 reads CASSSTGEGSYNEQFF. The DNA of the CDR3 is TGTGCCAGCAGCTCGACAGGGGAGGGCTCCTACAATGAGCAGTTCTTC. The chain joins TRBV7-8 to TRBJ2-1, with a possible D match to TRBD1 (8 bases). V gave up 4 bases and J gave up 0 bases, with 13 bases separating them. The CDR3 sequence is 16 residues long. Germline CDR1 is SGHVS and CDR2 is FQNEAQ.

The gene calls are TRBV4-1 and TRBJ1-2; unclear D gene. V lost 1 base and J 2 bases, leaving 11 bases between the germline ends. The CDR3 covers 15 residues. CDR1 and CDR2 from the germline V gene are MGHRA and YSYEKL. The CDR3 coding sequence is TGCGCCAGCAGCCAAGGTAGCAGTACGAACTATGGCTACACCTTC. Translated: CASSQGSSTNYGYTF.

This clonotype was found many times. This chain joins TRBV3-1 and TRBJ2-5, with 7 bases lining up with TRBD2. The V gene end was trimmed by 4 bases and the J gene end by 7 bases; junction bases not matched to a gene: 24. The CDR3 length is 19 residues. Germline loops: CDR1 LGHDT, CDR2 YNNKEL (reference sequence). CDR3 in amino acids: CASSLALRDGREIVATQYF. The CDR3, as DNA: TGTGCCAGCAGCCTAGCCCTGAGGGATGGGCGGGAGATCGTTGCGACCCAGTACTTC.

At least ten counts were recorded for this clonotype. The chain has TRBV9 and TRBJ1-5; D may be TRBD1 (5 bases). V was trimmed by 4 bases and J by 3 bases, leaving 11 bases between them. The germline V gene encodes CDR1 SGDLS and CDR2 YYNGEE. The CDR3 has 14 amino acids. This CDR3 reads CASSLGQDNQPQHF. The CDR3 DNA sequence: TGTGCCAGCAGCTTAGGACAAGACAATCAGCCCCAGCATTTT.

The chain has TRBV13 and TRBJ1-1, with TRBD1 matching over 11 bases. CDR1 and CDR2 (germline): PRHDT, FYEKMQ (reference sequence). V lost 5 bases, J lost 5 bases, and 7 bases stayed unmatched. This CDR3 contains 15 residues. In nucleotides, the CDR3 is TGTGCCAGCAGCCGGGGGACAGGGGGTAGGACTGAAGCTTTCTTT. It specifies CASSRGTGGRTEAFF.

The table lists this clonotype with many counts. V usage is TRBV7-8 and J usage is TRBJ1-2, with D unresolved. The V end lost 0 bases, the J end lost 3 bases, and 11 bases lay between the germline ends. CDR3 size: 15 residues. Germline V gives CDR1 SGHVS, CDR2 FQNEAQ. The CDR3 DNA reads TGTGCCAGCAGCTTAGCGGGATCGGCTTACTATGGCTACACCTTC. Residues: CASSLAGSAYYGYTF.

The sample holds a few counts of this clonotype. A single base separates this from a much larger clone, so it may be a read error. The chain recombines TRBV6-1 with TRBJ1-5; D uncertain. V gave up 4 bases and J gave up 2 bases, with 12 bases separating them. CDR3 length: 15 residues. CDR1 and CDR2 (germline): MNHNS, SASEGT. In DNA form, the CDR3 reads TGTGCCAGCAGTGGAGCTTCAGCGGGCAATCAGCCCCAGCATTTT. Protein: CASSGASAGNQPQHF.

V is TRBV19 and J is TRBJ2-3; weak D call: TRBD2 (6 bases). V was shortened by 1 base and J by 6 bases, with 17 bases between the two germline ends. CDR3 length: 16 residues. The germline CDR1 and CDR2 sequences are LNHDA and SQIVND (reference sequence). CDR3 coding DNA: TGTGCCAGTAGTATAGGTGGGGGGACGTTCTCGGATACGCAGTATTTT. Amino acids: CASSIGGGTFSDTQYF.

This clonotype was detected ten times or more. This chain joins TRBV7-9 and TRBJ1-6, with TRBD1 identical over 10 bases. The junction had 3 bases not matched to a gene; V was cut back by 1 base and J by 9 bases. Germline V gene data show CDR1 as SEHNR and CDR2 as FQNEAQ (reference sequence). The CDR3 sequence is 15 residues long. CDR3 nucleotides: TGTGCCAGCAGCTTAGTGGGACAGGGGATTTCACCCCTCCACTTT. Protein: CASSLVGQGISPLHF.

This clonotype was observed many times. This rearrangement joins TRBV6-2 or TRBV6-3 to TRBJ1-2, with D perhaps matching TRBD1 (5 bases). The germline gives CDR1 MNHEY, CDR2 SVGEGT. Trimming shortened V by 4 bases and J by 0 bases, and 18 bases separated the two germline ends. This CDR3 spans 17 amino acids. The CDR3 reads CASSSSRQYLANYGYTF. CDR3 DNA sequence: TGTGCCAGCAGTTCATCCCGACAGTACCTAGCTAACTATGGCTACACCTTC.

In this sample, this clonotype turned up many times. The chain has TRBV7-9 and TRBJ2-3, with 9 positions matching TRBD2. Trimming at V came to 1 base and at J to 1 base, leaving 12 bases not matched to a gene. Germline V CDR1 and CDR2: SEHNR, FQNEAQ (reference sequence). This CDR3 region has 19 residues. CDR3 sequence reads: CASSLVVVAGVPRTDTQYF. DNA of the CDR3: TGTGCCAGCAGCTTAGTTGTGGTAGCGGGAGTCCCCCGCACAGATACGCAGTATTTT.

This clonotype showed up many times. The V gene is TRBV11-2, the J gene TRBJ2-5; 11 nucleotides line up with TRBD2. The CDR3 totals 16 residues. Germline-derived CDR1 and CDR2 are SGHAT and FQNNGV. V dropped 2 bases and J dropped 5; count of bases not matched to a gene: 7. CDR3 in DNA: TGTGCCAGCAGCTTATTCTCTAGCGGGGGGATCGAGACCCAGTACTTC. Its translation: CASSLFSSGGIETQYF. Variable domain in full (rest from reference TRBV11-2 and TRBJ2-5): EAGVAQSPRYKIIEKRQSVAFWCNPISGHATLYWYQQILGQGPKLLIQFQNNGVVDDSQLPKDRFSAERLKGVDSTLKIQPAKLEDSAVYLCASSLFSSGGIETQYFGPGTRLLVL.

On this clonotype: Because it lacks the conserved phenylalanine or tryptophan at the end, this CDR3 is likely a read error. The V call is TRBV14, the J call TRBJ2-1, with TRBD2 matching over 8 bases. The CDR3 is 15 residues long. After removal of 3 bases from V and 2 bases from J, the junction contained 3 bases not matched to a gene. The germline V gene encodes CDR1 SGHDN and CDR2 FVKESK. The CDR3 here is CASSQFGGAYNEQFS. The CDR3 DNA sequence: TGTGCCAGCAGCCAGTTCGGGGGGGCCTACAATGAGCAGTTCTCC.

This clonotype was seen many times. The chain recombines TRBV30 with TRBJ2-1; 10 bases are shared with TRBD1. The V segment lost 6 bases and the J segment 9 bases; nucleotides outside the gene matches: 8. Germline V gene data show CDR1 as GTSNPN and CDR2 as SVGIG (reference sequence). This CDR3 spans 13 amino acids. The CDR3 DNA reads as TGTGCCTGCTCCGGGACAGGGGTTTCTGAGCAGTTCTTC. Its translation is CACSGTGVSEQFF.

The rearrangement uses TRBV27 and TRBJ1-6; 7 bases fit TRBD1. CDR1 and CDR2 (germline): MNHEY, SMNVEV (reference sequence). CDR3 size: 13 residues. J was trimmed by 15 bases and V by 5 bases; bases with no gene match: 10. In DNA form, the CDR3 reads TGTGCCAGCAGTCCTAACAGGGGCCAAGGCCTCCACTTT. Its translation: CASSPNRGQGLHF.

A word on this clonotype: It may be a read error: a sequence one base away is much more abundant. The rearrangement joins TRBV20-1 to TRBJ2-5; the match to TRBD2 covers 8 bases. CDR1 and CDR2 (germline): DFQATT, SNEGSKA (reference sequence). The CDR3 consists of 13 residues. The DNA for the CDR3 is TGCGGTGCCGGGGGGGCGGGCCAAGAGACCCAGTACTTC. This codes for CGAGGAGQETQYF.

The DNA for the CDR3 is TGTGCCAGCAGCTCTCGACAGGAGTTTGACTACACCTTC. This codes for CASSSRQEFDYTF. This chain uses TRBV5-5 with TRBJ1-2; D is possibly TRBD1 (6 bases). Germline V gene lookup returns CDR1 SGHKS and CDR2 YYEKEE (reference sequence). V was clipped by 3 bases and J by 10 bases, with 16 bases between them. The CDR3 has 13 residues.

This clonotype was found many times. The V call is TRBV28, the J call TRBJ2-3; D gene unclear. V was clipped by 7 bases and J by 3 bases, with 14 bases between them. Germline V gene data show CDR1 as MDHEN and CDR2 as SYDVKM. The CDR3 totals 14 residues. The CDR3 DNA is TGTGCCAGCATTCCCGGTGAGGATACAGATACGCAGTATTTT. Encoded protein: CASIPGEDTDTQYF.

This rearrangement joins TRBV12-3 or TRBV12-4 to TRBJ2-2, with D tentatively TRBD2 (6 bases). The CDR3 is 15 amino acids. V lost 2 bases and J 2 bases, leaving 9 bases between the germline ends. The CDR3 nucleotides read TGTGCCAGCAGTTTATGGGGGACTAACACCGGGGAGCTGTTTTTT. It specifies CASSLWGTNTGELFF.